This TCR beta chain stems from a study of blood T cell repertoires in COVID-19. As for the study in general: Samples taken during acute and convalescent COVID-19 were collected in the United States, Italy and Spain. Nucleic acid was either cDNA or gDNA, and it came from T cells, B-cell-depleted T cells, or PBMCs.

Original handling: Reference gene primer amplification gave nucleated cell count estimates. Clones were sequenced by immunoSEQ multiplex PCR, and TCRdb holds only the in-frame ones, with some missing. That table furnishes V, J and clone size, whereas the DNA furnished D and trimming. The sample lists 110,000 to 150,000 clones, approximately 90% occurring once. CDR1 and CDR2 from the germline V gene are LNHNV and YYDKDF (reference sequence). The V segment lost 4 bases and the J segment 0 bases; nucleotides outside the gene matches: 6. This CDR3 comprises 16 residues. This sequence joins TRBV15 and TRBJ2-1, with 7 bases aligning to TRBD2. Sequenced material: peripheral blood. This clonotype was obtained from a middle-aged woman with acute or convalescent COVID-19. The CDR3 DNA reads as TGTGCCACCAGCATACTAGCGCTAAGCTCCTACAATGAGCAGTTCTTC. Translation: CATSILALSSYNEQFF.